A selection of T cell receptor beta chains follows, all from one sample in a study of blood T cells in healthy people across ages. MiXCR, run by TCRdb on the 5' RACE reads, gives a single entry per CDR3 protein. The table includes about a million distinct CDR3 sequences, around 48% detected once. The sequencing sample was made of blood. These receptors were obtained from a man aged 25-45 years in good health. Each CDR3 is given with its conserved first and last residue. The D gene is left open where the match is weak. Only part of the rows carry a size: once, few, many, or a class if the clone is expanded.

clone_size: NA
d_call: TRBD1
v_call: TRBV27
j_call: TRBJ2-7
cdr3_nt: TGTGTCAGCAGTCCGGGACAGGGAGCCGAGCAGTACTTC
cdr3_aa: CVSSPGQGAEQYF

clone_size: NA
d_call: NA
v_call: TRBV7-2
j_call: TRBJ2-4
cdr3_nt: TGTGCCAGCAGCAATGCCGGGGGCATTCAGTACTTC
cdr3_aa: CASSNAGGIQYF

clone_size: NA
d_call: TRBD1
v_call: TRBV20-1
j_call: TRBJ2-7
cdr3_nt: TGCAGTGCTAGCCCACAGGGGCTAAACTACGAGCAGTACTTC
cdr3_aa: CSASPQGLNYEQYF

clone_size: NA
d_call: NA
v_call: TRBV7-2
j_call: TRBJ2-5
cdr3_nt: TGTGCCAGCAGCTTCCGGCGGAGCCAAGAGACCCAGTACTTC
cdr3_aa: CASSFRRSQETQYF

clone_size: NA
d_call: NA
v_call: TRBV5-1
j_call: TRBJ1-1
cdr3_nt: TGCGCCAGCAGCTTGAGGTCGGCAACTGAAGCTTTCTTT
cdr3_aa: CASSLRSATEAFF

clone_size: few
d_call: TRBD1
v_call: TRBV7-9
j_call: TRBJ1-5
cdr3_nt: TGTGCCAGCAGCTTAGAGGGACAGGGGGTCGGCAATCAGCCCCAGCATTTT
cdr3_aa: CASSLEGQGVGNQPQHF

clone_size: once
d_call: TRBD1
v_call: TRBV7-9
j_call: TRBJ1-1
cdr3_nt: TGTGCCAGCAGCCACCGACAGGGGATCATGAACACTGAAGCTTTCTTT
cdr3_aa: CASSHRQGIMNTEAFF

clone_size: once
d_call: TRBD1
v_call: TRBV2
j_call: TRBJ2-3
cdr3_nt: TGTGCCGGCAAGACAGGGGAGACAGATACGCAGTATTTT
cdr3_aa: CAGKTGETDTQYF

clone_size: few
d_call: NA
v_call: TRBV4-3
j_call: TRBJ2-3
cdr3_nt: TGCGCCAGCAGCCAAAGGGCACCCAGCACAGATACGCAGTATTTT
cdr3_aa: CASSQRAPSTDTQYF

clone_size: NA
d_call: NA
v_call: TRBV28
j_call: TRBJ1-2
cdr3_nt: TGTGCCAGCAGTTTAAGTAGTCCTCCAGCTAACTATGGCTACACCTTC
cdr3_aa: CASSLSSPPANYGYTF

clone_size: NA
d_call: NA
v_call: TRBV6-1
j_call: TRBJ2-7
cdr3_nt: TGTGCCAGCAGTGCGAAGACAGCCTACTACGAGCAGTACTTC
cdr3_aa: CASSAKTAYYEQYF

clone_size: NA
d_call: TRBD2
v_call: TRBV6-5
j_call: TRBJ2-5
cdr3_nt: TGTGCCAGCAGTTCTAGCGGGGGCGTTCAAGAGACCCAGTACTTC
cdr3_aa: CASSSSGGVQETQYF

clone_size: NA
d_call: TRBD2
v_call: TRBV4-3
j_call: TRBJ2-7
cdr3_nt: TGCGCCAGCAGCCGCTTCCTTGCGGGGGGGGCCCACGAGCAGTACTTC
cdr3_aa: CASSRFLAGGAHEQYF

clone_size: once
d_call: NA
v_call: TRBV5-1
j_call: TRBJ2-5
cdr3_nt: TGCGCCAGCAGCTTGGGACAGCAAGGGGATGAGCAGTACTTC
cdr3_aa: CASSLGQQGDEQYF

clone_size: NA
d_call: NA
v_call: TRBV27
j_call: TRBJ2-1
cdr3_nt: TGTGCCAGCAGGCAAGCGGGCAATGAGCAGTTCTTC
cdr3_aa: CASRQAGNEQFF

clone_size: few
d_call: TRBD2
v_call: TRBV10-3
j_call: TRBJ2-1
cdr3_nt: TGTGCCATCGGAGCTAGCGGGGGGGACAATGAGCAGTTCTTC
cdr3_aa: CAIGASGGDNEQFF

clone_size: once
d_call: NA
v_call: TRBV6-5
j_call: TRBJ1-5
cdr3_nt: TGTGCCAGCATGGGGCCGAATAGCAATCAGCCCCAGCATTTT
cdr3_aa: CASMGPNSNQPQHF

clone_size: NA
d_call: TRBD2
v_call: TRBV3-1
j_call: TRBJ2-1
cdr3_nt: TGTGCCAGCAGCCGGGGTAGCGGGGGTTCCTACAATGAGCAGTTCTTC
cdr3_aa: CASSRGSGGSYNEQFF

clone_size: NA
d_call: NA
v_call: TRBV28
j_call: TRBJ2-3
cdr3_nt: TGTGCCAGCAGGGCTCGACAGAGAACAGATACGCAGTATTTT
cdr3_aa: CASRARQRTDTQYF

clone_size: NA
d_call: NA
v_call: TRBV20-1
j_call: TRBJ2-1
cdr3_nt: TGCAGTGCTAGAGTGGGAGGCTCCTACAATGAGCAGTTCTTC
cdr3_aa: CSARVGGSYNEQFF

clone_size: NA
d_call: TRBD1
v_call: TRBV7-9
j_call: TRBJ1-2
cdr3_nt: TGTGCCAGCAGCTTAGTTACAGGGGGAGTATATGGCTACACCTTC
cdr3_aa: CASSLVTGGVYGYTF

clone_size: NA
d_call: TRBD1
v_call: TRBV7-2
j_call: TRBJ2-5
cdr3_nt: TGTGTCAGCAGCCCCAACCGTCGGACAGGGAACCAAGAGACCCAGTACTTC
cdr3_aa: CVSSPNRRTGNQETQYF

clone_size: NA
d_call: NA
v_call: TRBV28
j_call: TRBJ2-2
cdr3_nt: TGTGCCAGCAGTTCGATGGGTCAGGGGAGGGAGGAGCTGTTTTTT
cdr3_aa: CASSSMGQGREELFF

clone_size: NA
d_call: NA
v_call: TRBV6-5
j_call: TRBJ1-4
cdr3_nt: TGCGCCAGCAGACCACTGGCAACTAATGAAAAACTGTTTTTT
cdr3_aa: CASRPLATNEKLFF

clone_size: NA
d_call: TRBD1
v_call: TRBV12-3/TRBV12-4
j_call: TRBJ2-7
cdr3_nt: TGTGCCAGCAGTCGCGACAGGGGCAGCTCCTACGAGCAGTACTTC
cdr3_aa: CASSRDRGSSYEQYF

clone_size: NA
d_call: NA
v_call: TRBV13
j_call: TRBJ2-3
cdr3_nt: TGTGCCAGCAGCTTAAACAATCAGCCCCAGTATTTT
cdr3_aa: CASSLNNQPQYF

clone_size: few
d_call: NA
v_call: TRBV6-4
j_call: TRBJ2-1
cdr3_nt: TGTGCCAGCAGCCTTTCCGGGGGTGGAAACAATGAGCAGTTCTTC
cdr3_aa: CASSLSGGGNNEQFF

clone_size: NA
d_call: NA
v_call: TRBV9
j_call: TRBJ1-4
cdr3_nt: TGTGTCAGCAGCGCTGGACCAGGGTCAAGTGAAAAACTGTTTTTT
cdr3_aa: CVSSAGPGSSEKLFF

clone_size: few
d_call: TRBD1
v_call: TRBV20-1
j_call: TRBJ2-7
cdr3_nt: TGCAGTGCTAGTAGCCAGACAGGGGCGGAGTACGAGCAGTACTTC
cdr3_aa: CSASSQTGAEYEQYF

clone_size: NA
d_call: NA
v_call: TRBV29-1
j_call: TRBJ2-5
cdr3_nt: TGCAGCGTTGAAGAAGGCGCGGGGCAAGAGACCCAGTACTTC
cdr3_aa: CSVEEGAGQETQYF

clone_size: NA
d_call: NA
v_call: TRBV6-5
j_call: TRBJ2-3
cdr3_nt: TGTGCCAGCAGTTACTCGGTACTGGGCACGCAGTATTTT
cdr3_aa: CASSYSVLGTQYF

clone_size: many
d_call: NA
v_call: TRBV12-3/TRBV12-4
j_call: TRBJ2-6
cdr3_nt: TGTGCCAGCAGTTTGTGGGGCTCTGGGGCCAACGTCCTGACTTTC
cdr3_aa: CASSLWGSGANVLTF

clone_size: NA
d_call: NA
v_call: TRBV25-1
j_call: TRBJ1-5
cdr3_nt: TGTGCCAGCAGTGAATCAAACAGGGTGATGAATCAGCCCCAGCATTTT
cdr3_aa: CASSESNRVMNQPQHF

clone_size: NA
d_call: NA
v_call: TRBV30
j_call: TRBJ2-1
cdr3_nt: TGTGCCTGGAGTGGAGGGGGGGCTATGGAGACCCAGTTCTTC
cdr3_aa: CAWSGGGAMETQFF

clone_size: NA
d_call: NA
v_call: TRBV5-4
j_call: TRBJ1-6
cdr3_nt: TGTGCCAGCAGTAGATTAGACATAGATAATTCACCCCTCCACTTT
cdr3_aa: CASSRLDIDNSPLHF

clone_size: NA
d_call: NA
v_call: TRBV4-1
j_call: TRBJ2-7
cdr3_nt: TGCGCCAGCAACCAAAGCCCGATTACCTACGAGCAGTACTTC
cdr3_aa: CASNQSPITYEQYF

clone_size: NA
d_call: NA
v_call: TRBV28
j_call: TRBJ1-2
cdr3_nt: TGTGCCAGTCTCCGGGGGGCGTATGGCTACACCTTC
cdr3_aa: CASLRGAYGYTF

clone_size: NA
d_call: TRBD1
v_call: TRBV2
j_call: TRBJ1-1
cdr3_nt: TGTGCCAGCAGTGAAATCCCGGGACAGGTCCGAGGGCGTGAAGCTTTCTTT
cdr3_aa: CASSEIPGQVRGREAFF

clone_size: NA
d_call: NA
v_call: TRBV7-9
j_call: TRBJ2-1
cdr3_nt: TGTGCCAGCAGCTTAATTGTACCGGAGCAGTTCTTC
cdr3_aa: CASSLIVPEQFF

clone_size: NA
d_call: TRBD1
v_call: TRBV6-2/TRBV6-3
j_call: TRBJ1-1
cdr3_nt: TGTGCCAGCAGTTACCCTCAGGACAGGGGTAACACTGAAGCTTTCTTT
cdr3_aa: CASSYPQDRGNTEAFF

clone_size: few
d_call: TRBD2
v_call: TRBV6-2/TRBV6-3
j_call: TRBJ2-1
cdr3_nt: TGTGCCAGCAGTTTCAGGACTAGCGGCAATGAGCAGTTCTTC
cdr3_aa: CASSFRTSGNEQFF

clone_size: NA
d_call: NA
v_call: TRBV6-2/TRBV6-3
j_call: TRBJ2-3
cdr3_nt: TGTGCCAGCAGCCCATTTGGGGGGAGTAAAGATACGCAGTATTTT
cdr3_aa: CASSPFGGSKDTQYF

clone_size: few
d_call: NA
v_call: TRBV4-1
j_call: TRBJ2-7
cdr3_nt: TGCGCCAGCAGCCAAGATCAAGGGTTTTACGAGCAGTACTTC
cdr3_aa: CASSQDQGFYEQYF

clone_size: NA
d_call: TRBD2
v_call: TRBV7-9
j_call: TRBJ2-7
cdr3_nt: TGTGCCAGCAGCTTTATTAGCGGGGAAAGCTCCTACGAGCAGTACTTC
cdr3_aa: CASSFISGESSYEQYF

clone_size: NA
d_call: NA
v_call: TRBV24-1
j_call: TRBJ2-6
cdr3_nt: TGTGCTACCAGGGTTTCCAAGGGCCCTTCCTACTCTGGGGCCAACGTCCTGACTTTC
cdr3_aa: CATRVSKGPSYSGANVLTF

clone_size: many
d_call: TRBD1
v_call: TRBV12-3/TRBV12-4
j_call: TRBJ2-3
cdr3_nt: TGTGCCAGCAGTTTCCGACAGGGGAGCACAGATACGCAGTATTTT
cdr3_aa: CASSFRQGSTDTQYF

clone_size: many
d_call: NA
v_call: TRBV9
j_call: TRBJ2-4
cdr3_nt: TGTGCCAGCAGCGTAGAGGTTAGCCCGATGAACATTCAGTACTTC
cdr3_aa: CASSVEVSPMNIQYF

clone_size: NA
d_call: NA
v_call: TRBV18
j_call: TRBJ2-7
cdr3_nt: TGTGCCAGCTCACCACTCGACAGCTTGACCTACGAGCAGTACTTC
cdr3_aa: CASSPLDSLTYEQYF

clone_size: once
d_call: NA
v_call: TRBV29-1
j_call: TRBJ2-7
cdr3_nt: TGCAGCGTTGACGGCGGGCCCGGAGGTCCCTACGAGCAGTACTTC
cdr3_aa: CSVDGGPGGPYEQYF

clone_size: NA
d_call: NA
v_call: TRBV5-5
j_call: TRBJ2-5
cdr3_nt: TGTGCCAGCAGCTTGATTTTCGAGGGGGTGTACCAAGAGACCCAGTACTTC
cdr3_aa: CASSLIFEGVYQETQYF

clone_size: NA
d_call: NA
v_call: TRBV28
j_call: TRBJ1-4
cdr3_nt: TGTGCCAGCAGTTTATTCGGGCAGGGAGAGGCGAATGAAAAACTGTTTTTT
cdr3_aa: CASSLFGQGEANEKLFF

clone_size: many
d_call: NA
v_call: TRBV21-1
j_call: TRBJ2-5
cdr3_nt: TGTGCCAGCAGCCGAGGGGGCAGGACACTCCAAGAGACCCAGTACTTC
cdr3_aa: CASSRGGRTLQETQYF

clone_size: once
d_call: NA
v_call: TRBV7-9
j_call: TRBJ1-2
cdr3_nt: TGTGCCAGCAGCCCACAGCAGGGTTCGGGCTATGGCTACACCTTC
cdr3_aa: CASSPQQGSGYGYTF

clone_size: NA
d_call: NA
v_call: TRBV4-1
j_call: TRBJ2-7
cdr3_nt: TGCGCCAGCAGCCAAAACAGGGTGAGTGAGCAGTACTTC
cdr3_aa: CASSQNRVSEQYF

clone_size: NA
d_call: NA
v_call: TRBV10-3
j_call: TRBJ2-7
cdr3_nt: TGTGCCATCAGTGGGGCTAGCGCCTACGAGCAGTACTTC
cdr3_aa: CAISGASAYEQYF